This passage covers 32 T cell receptor beta chains from one sample sequenced in a study of blood T cells in healthy people across ages. For the second PCR, which ran for roughly 6 to 11 cycles, a sample-barcoded 5' primer and a J-beta primer mix were used. TCRdb independently ran MiXCR on the 5' RACE reads; one entry per CDR3 protein. The sample has about 1.8 million distinct CDR3 sequences, less than 50% seen once. Sequenced sample: blood. These receptors were obtained from a woman between 40 and 55 years old in good health.

The sample holds a few counts of this clonotype. The chain has TRBV2 and TRBJ1-1; no clear D gene. The germline V gene encodes CDR1 SNHLY and CDR2 FYNNEI. The CDR3 consists of 15 residues. Trimming removed 2 bases at V and 4 bases at J, with 14 bases between. The CDR3 nucleotides read TGTGCCAGCAGTGAATCGGTACAGAGTGGCACTGAAGCTTTCTTT. It yields the protein CASSESVQSGTEAFF.

The chain has TRBV3-1 and TRBJ2-7; D may be TRBD1 (5 bases). CDR1 and CDR2 from the germline V gene are LGHDT and YNNKEL (reference sequence). Trimming stripped 1 base from V and 2 bases from J, with 9 bases between. The CDR3 is made up of 14 amino acids. CDR3 in amino acids: CASSQGPRAYEQYF. In nucleotides, the CDR3 is TGTGCCAGCAGCCAAGGTCCCAGGGCCTACGAGCAGTACTTC.

This clonotype was seen a few times. The genes are TRBV20-1 and TRBJ2-7; 7 nucleotides match TRBD2. V was clipped by 6 bases and J by 3 bases; unmatched bases: 14. There are 15 residues in the CDR3. In germline, CDR1 is DFQATT, CDR2 SNEGSKA (reference sequence). CDR3 sequence reads: CSAQIVQGGHYEQYF. The CDR3 nucleotides are TGCAGTGCCCAGATCGTCCAGGGAGGGCACTACGAGCAGTACTTC.

The rearrangement joins TRBV5-1 to TRBJ1-1; D unclear. CDR3 length: 15 amino acids. The germline CDR1 and CDR2 sequences are SGHRS and YFSETQ. The V end lost 4 bases, the J end lost 4 bases, and 17 bases lay between the germline ends. CDR3 nucleotides: TGCGCCAGCAGCCCGGAGGGTTTAGGGAGCACTGAAGCTTTCTTT. As protein: CASSPEGLGSTEAFF.

This clonotype was observed once. One junction end disagrees with the germline gene, perhaps due to a read error. The J gene is TRBJ2-1, the V gene TRBV4-2, with TRBD1 matching 8 bases. Looked up from germline, CDR1 is LGHNA and CDR2 is YNFKEQ. The CDR3 spans 17 residues. The CDR3 DNA is TGTGCCAGCAGCCAAGTAATGGGACAGGTGCTTTACAGTGAGCAGTTCTTC. Translation: CASSQVMGQVLYSEQFF.

A few counts support this clonotype. J is TRBJ2-7 and V is TRBV7-2; TRBD1 aligns across 9 bases. V shed 5 bases and J 6 bases; nucleotides not matched to a gene: 5. This CDR3 comprises 13 residues. Germline V gene data show CDR1 as SGHTA and CDR2 as FQGNSA. The CDR3 region has the DNA TGTGCCAGCAGCCCCCCGGGACAGGGCGAGCAGTACTTC. Protein: CASSPPGQGEQYF.

This chain uses TRBV6-2 or TRBV6-3 with TRBJ2-5, with 9 positions matching TRBD2. With V trimmed by 4 bases and J by 5 bases, 8 bases remained unmatched. This CDR3 comprises 15 residues. Germline CDR1 reads MNHEY; CDR2 reads SVGEGT. Here the CDR3 DNA reads TGTGCCAGCAGTTCCGACGGACTAGCGCGGGAGACCCAGTACTTC. It specifies CASSSDGLARETQYF.

This clonotype has more than one count but fewer than ten. This chain connects TRBV15 to TRBJ2-1; 9 positions agree with TRBD1. CDR1 is LNHNV and CDR2 is YYDKDF in the germline V gene (reference sequence). V dropped 10 bases and J dropped 4; count of bases not matched to a gene: 11. This CDR3 is built from 15 residues. CDR3 DNA: TGTGCCAGCGCTTTCACAGGGGGCCGATACAATGAGCAGTTCTTC. As protein: CASAFTGGRYNEQFF.

Turning to this clonotype: Its ends do not fully match the called genes, so a read error is possible. The rearrangement joins TRBV12-3 or TRBV12-4 to TRBJ2-3, with TRBD2 identical over 7 bases. CDR3 length equals 14 residues. The CDR3 is CTSTLGGSTDTQYF. CDR3 coding DNA: TGTACCAGCACCCTGGGGGGGAGCACAGATACGCAGTATTTT.

The V and J genes are TRBV7-9 and TRBJ2-1; 8 positions match TRBD1. This CDR3 spans 17 amino acids. J gave up 5 bases and V 1 base, and 10 bases lay outside the gene matches. Germline V CDR1 and CDR2: SEHNR, FQNEAQ (reference sequence). DNA for the CDR3: TGTGCCAGCAGCTTAGTATCCGGGACAGGTATACACAATGAGCAGTTCTTC. Translating it yields CASSLVSGTGIHNEQFF.

This clonotype has just a few counts. The chain couples TRBV11-2 to TRBJ2-1, with TRBD2 matching over 9 bases. The CDR3 has 15 amino acids. J gave up 4 bases and V 5 bases, and 6 bases lay outside the gene matches. The germline V gene has CDR1 SGHAT and CDR2 FQNNGV. The CDR3: CASSTGLALYNEQFF. CDR3 bases: TGTGCCAGCAGCACCGGACTAGCGCTGTACAATGAGCAGTTCTTC. The full variable domain, rest sourced from reference TRBV11-2 and TRBJ2-1, is EAGVAQSPRYKIIEKRQSVAFWCNPISGHATLYWYQQILGQGPKLLIQFQNNGVVDDSQLPKDRFSAERLKGVDSTLKIQPAKLEDSAVYLCASSTGLALYNEQFFGPGTRLTVL.

V usage is TRBV21-1 and J usage is TRBJ1-2; the table's D gene call, TRBD1, was not cross checked with the DNA. TRBV21-1 is a documented pseudogene. The CDR3 runs to 16 residues. CDR3 protein: CASSRGQTGYGDGYTF. The CDR3 nucleotides are TGTGCCAGCAGCAGGGGGCAAACAGGGTACGGCGATGGCTACACCTTC.

In this sample, this clonotype turned up a few times. This chain connects TRBV20-1 to TRBJ1-5; D not resolved. Germline lookup yields CDR1 DFQATT and CDR2 SNEGSKA (reference sequence). This CDR3 is 19 amino acids long. Trimming took off 6 bases at V and 3 bases at J, with 30 bases between the two ends. The CDR3 reads CSALAPGSELPRDNQPQHF. In nucleotides, the CDR3 is TGCAGTGCCCTAGCCCCGGGGTCGGAACTCCCGAGGGACAATCAGCCCCAGCATTTT.

The chain uses TRBV27 and TRBJ1-4; 9 bases agree with TRBD1. The CDR3 runs 16 residues. Unmatched junction bases numbered 8, after V lost 6 bases and J lost 3 bases. Germline V gives CDR1 MNHEY, CDR2 SMNVEV (reference sequence). This CDR3 is CASRGGQGAANEKLFF. As DNA, the CDR3 is TGTGCCAGCAGGGGGGGACAGGGTGCGGCTAATGAAAAACTGTTTTTT.

The DNA for the CDR3 is TGTGCCAGCAGCGCCCTCCGGGTGTTTTACGGGCAGTACTTC. It yields the protein CASSALRVFYGQYF. This chain links TRBV9 with TRBJ2-5; no definite D call. The CDR3 is 14 residues long. V gave up 3 bases and J gave up 11 bases, with 20 bases separating them. Germline assignment: CDR1 SGDLS and CDR2 YYNGEE.

This chain links TRBV11-2 with TRBJ1-2; D ambiguous. Trimming pared 1 base from V and 2 bases from J, leaving 11 bases between. The CDR3 sequence is 15 residues long. In germline, CDR1 is SGHAT, CDR2 FQNNGV. DNA for the CDR3: TGTGCCAGCAGCTTAGCTTTGATTACAAACTATGGCTACACCTTC. Its protein product is CASSLALITNYGYTF.

The chain has TRBV27 and TRBJ2-5; D remains unclear. CDR1 and CDR2 from the germline V gene are MNHEY and SMNVEV (reference sequence). CDR3 size: 13 residues. Deletions cut 2 bases from V and 5 bases from J, with 9 bases between. CDR3 in amino acids: CASSLNLRETQYF. CDR3 in DNA: TGTGCCAGCAGTTTAAACCTTAGGGAGACCCAGTACTTC.

As DNA, the CDR3 is TGTGCCAGCAGTGAAAGGGACAGGGGGGACAATGAGCAGTACTTC. Protein sequence: CASSERDRGDNEQYF. This rearrangement joins TRBV6-1 to TRBJ2-5, with TRBD1 matching over 11 bases. J gave up 11 bases and V 2 bases, and 10 bases lay outside the gene matches. The length of the CDR3 is 15 residues. Per germline, CDR1 MNHNS and CDR2 SASEGT.

The chain carries TRBV20-1 and TRBJ2-5; 7 bases match TRBD1. Germline V CDR1 and CDR2: DFQATT, SNEGSKA (reference sequence). The CDR3 sequence is 17 residues long. Trimming cost V 0 bases and J 4 bases; bases outside gene matches: 14. CDR3 nucleotides: TGCAGTGCTAGAGATGGGGCAGAGGGGGCGAGGGTAGAGACCCAGTACTTC. It yields the protein CSARDGAEGARVETQYF.

V is TRBV28 and J is TRBJ1-4, with 8 positions matching TRBD1. Germline V gene data show CDR1 as MDHEN and CDR2 as SYDVKM. The J segment lost 16 bases and the V segment lost 5 bases, leaving 6 bases of the junction unmatched. This CDR3 is built from 11 residues. The CDR3 sequence is CASSTGGRGFF. In DNA, the CDR3 is TGTGCCAGCAGTACAGGGGGGCGCGGGTTTTTT.

This chain joins TRBV10-3 and TRBJ1-5; 7 positions agree with TRBD1. Germline CDR1 ENHRY, CDR2 SYGVKD. CDR3 length equals 17 residues. With V trimmed by 6 bases and J by 1 base, 12 bases remained unmatched. CDR3: CAISPGQITVSNQPQHF. The CDR3 DNA reads TGTGCCATCAGCCCGGGACAGATAACCGTGAGCAATCAGCCCCAGCATTTT.

This sequence joins TRBV10-3 and TRBJ2-4; unclear D gene. Judging by the DNA end, TRBJ2-7 fits better; the J call may be wrong. Germline CDR1 is ENHRY and CDR2 is SYGVKD. This CDR3 contains 12 residues. The CDR3 loop reads CAIRVESYEQYF. The CDR3 nucleotides read TGTGCCATCAGGGTAGAGAGCTACGAGCAGTACTTC.

The chain employs TRBV5-1 and TRBJ2-5, with TRBD1 matching 8 bases. Trimming removed 7 bases from V and 5 bases from J; junction bases left unmatched: 4. Germline-derived CDR1 and CDR2 are SGHRS and YFSETQ. The CDR3 spans 12 residues. CDR3 protein: CASGRQGETQYF. Here the CDR3 DNA reads TGCGCCAGCGGGCGACAGGGGGAGACCCAGTACTTC.

The chain employs TRBV7-9 and TRBJ2-3; TRBD1 might be the D (6 bases). Germline CDR1 SEHNR, CDR2 FQNEAQ (reference sequence). Trimming left V 5 bases short and J 5 bases short, with 17 bases between. This CDR3 spans 15 amino acids. The CDR3 DNA reads TGTGCCAGCAGCGGACAGCCAGGGGTACAAGATACGCAGTATTTT. Translating it yields CASSGQPGVQDTQYF.

This clonotype has more than one count but fewer than ten. The gene calls are TRBV12-3 or TRBV12-4 and TRBJ2-3; a possible D gene is TRBD1 (6 bases). This CDR3 comprises 14 residues. Between the trimmed V and J ends, which lost 3 bases and 2 bases, there was a span of 9 bases. Here the CDR3 reads CASSFPGATDTQYF. In nucleotides, the CDR3 is TGTGCCAGCAGTTTCCCAGGGGCCACAGATACGCAGTATTTT.

This clonotype was picked up a small number of times. The chain employs TRBV25-1 and TRBJ2-5; no definite D call. There are 14 residues in the CDR3. The V end was cut by 2 bases, the J end by 5 bases, with 12 bases between. In germline, CDR1 is MGHDK, CDR2 SYGVNS. CDR3 region: CASSEPHRMETQYF. Written as DNA, the CDR3 is TGTGCCAGCAGTGAACCCCACCGGATGGAGACCCAGTACTTC.

This clonotype was counted only a few times. This chain connects TRBV4-3 to TRBJ2-6; no reliable D call. Trimming took off 0 bases at V and 3 bases at J, with 9 bases between the two ends. The CDR3 loop spans 16 amino acids. CDR1 LGHNA and CDR2 YSLEER come from the germline V gene. The CDR3 sequence: CASSQDRWGGANVLTF. In nucleotides, the CDR3 is TGCGCCAGCAGCCAAGATAGGTGGGGTGGGGCCAACGTCCTGACTTTC.

The rearrangement joins TRBV11-2 to TRBJ2-3; 9 bases are shared with TRBD2. CDR3 length: 14 amino acids. V lost 5 bases and J lost 6; bases outside the gene matches: 6. Looked up from germline, CDR1 is SGHAT and CDR2 is FQNNGV. As DNA, the CDR3 is TGTGCCAGCAGCCCCGGACTAGCGTTCGATACGCAGTATTTT. Residues: CASSPGLAFDTQYF.

The gene calls are TRBV20-1 and TRBJ2-3, with D possibly being TRBD1 or TRBD2 (6 bases each). This CDR3 contains 12 residues. The germline V gene has CDR1 DFQATT and CDR2 SNEGSKA (reference sequence). V lost 5 bases to trimming and J lost 9 bases, with 15 bases between them. The CDR3 DNA is TGCAGTGCTGCTCACAGGGAGGACACGCAGTATTTT. Its protein is CSAAHREDTQYF.

This clonotype was counted a few times. V is TRBV4-1 and J is TRBJ2-5; no reliable D call. There are 12 residues in the CDR3. Germline values: CDR1 MGHRA, CDR2 YSYEKL. Trimming left V 2 bases short and J 4 bases short, with 5 bases between. DNA for the CDR3: TGCGCCAGCAGCCAATTCTCAGAGACCCAGTACTTC. This codes for CASSQFSETQYF.

A word on this clonotype: One end of the junction is discordant with germline, which a read error may explain. The chain employs TRBV10-3 and TRBJ2-1, with TRBD1 identical over 7 bases. The germline V gene has CDR1 ENHRY and CDR2 SYGVKD. The CDR3 is made up of 16 amino acids. The DNA for the CDR3 is TGTGCCACCGCGTCCCGGGACAGTGGCTCCTACGATGAGCAGTTCTTC. It specifies CATASRDSGSYDEQFF.

This clonotype was observed a single time. The rearrangement uses TRBV7-6 and TRBJ2-1; 16 nucleotides match TRBD2. Germline CDR1 is SGHVS and CDR2 is FNYEAQ. Germline trimming cut 1 base from V and 8 bases from J; bases unmatched to any gene: 11. The CDR3 consists of 19 residues. The CDR3 protein is CASSLVEVGLAGGEYEQFF. The CDR3 coding sequence is TGTGCCAGCAGCTTAGTCGAGGTGGGACTAGCGGGGGGGGAGTATGAGCAGTTCTTC.